These 14 T cell receptor beta chains originate from one sample sequenced in a study of control samples from healthy donors and cancer patients. Using immunoSEQ multiplex PCR, the repertoire was profiled, and TCRdb retains in-frame clones only, with some absent. Found here are approximately 150,000 clones, roughly 94% of them singletons; the top ten hold approximately 15%. Sequenced: PBMCs. These receptor sequences come from a man aged 55 to 69 with colorectal cancer.

This chain connects TRBV7-9 to TRBJ2-1, with 7 bases fitting TRBD2. This CDR3 is 14 amino acids long. J gave up 4 bases and V 1 base, and 1 base lay outside the gene matches. Germline V lookup: CDR1 SEHNR, CDR2 FQNEAQ (reference sequence). The DNA for the CDR3 is TGTGCCAGCAGCTTAGGCGGGGGATACAATGAGCAGTTCTTC. Translating gives CASSLGGGYNEQFF.

This chain joins TRBV6-6 and TRBJ1-5, with 9 positions matching TRBD1. Germline V gives CDR1 MNHNY, CDR2 SVGAGI (reference sequence). The CDR3 covers 16 residues. V was pared by 5 bases and J by 6 bases, with 11 bases of the junction left unmatched. CDR3 nucleotide sequence: TGTGCCAGCAGTCCCTTACAGGGGGCGGTAAGTCAGCCCCAGCATTTT. It codes for CASSPLQGAVSQPQHF.

CDR3 bases: TGTGCCTGGACCCCCGGGACAGCTTATGGCTACACCTTC. Amino acid sequence: CAWTPGTAYGYTF. The chain employs TRBV30 and TRBJ1-2, with 7 bases identical to TRBD1. This CDR3 is built from 13 residues. With V trimmed by 4 bases and J by 5 bases, 7 bases remained unmatched. Germline-derived CDR1 and CDR2 are GTSNPN and SVGIG (reference sequence).

The rearrangement uses TRBV10-3 and TRBJ2-2; 9 bases are shared with TRBD1. This CDR3 contains 14 residues. V lost 4 bases and J lost 3; bases outside the gene matches: 0. CDR1 and CDR2 from the germline V gene are ENHRY and SYGVKD. This CDR3 reads CAISGDRDTGELFF. CDR3 coding DNA: TGTGCCATCAGTGGGGACAGGGACACCGGGGAGCTGTTTTTT.

The chain has TRBV29-1 and TRBJ1-1; D is ambiguous. The CDR3 covers 13 residues. Trimming removed 4 bases at V and 1 base at J, with 10 bases between. The germline CDR1 and CDR2 sequences are SQVTM and ANQGSEA. The CDR3 sequence: CSVGALPNTEAFF. CDR3 DNA sequence: TGCAGCGTTGGGGCCTTACCGAACACTGAAGCTTTCTTT.

This clone was picked up one time. The rearrangement links TRBV30 to TRBJ1-1, with D uncertain. Per germline, CDR1 GTSNPN and CDR2 SVGIG (reference sequence). V dropped 1 base and J dropped 4 bases, with 10 bases sitting between them. CDR3 length equals 13 residues. The CDR3, as DNA: TGTGCCTGGAGTGGCGTCCCCAGCACTGAAGCTTTCTTT. Residues: CAWSGVPSTEAFF.

This clone was picked up one time. V is TRBV19 and J is TRBJ2-7; D could derive from TRBD1 or TRBD2 (5 bases each). Germline CDR1 LNHDA, CDR2 SQIVND (reference sequence). Trimming left V 3 bases short and J 2 bases short, with 11 bases between. The length of the CDR3 is 14 residues. The DNA for the CDR3 is TGTGCCAGTAGTATCACAGGAGGAACCTACGAGCAGTACTTC. The encoded protein is CASSITGGTYEQYF.

This chain connects TRBV3-1 (or the pseudogene TRBV3-2) to TRBJ1-2, with 9 bases that match TRBD1. Germline trimming cut 3 bases from V and 7 bases from J; bases unmatched to any gene: 3. The CDR3 length is 13 residues. Germline values: CDR1 LGHDT, CDR2 YNNKEL (reference sequence). The CDR3 nucleotides read TGTGCCAGCAGCCAGACAGGGGGAATTGGCTACACCTTC. It codes for CASSQTGGIGYTF.

The chain has TRBV3-1 (or the pseudogene TRBV3-2) and TRBJ2-7; 15 positions match TRBD2. J was trimmed by 0 bases and V by 4 bases; bases with no gene match: 7. CDR3 length: 18 amino acids. Germline lookup yields CDR1 LGHDT and CDR2 YNNKEL (reference sequence). The CDR3 here is CASSLGLAGGHYSYEQYF. The CDR3 nucleotides are TGTGCCAGCAGCCTGGGACTAGCGGGGGGCCACTACTCCTACGAGCAGTACTTC.

The CDR3 is CASSNWGGEELFF. The CDR3 coding sequence is TGTGCCAGCAGCAATTGGGGGGGGGAGGAACTGTTTTTT. The V gene is TRBV7-2, the J gene TRBJ1-4; D perhaps matches TRBD1 (5 bases). Trimming removed 5 bases from V and 12 bases from J, with 16 bases in between. This CDR3 comprises 13 residues. CDR1 and CDR2 from the germline V gene are SGHTA and FQGNSA.

The V and J genes are TRBV15 and TRBJ1-1; D perhaps matches TRBD1 (5 bases). Germline CDR1 LNHNV, CDR2 YYDKDF (reference sequence). The CDR3 sequence is 17 residues long. With 2 bases removed from V and 3 bases from J, the gap between germline ends came to 19 bases. CDR3 DNA sequence: TGTGCCACCAGCAGATTAGAAGGGGCCACCGGGGACACTGAAGCTTTCTTT. Protein sequence: CATSRLEGATGDTEAFF. Based on the CDR3 plus reference TRBV15 and TRBJ1-1, the full variable domain is DAMVIQNPRYQVTQFGKPVTLSCSQTLNHNVMYWYQQKSSQAPKLLFHYYDKDFNNEADTPDNFQSRRPNTSFCFLDIRSPGLGDTAMYLCATSRLEGATGDTEAFFGQGTRLTVV.

This clone was counted once. The genes are TRBV12-3 or TRBV12-4 and TRBJ1-2, with D maybe TRBD1 (6 bases). V was pared by 6 bases and J by 7 bases, with 15 bases between. The CDR3 contains 13 residues. Here the CDR3 DNA reads TGTGCCAGCAGCGAACAGGGCATGGTTGGCTACACCTTC. As protein: CASSEQGMVGYTF.

The chain uses TRBV19 and TRBJ2-4, with TRBD1 identical over 7 bases. V trimming: 4 bases; J trimming: 0 bases; junction bases outside the gene matches: 12. The CDR3 is 18 residues long. Germline CDR1 is LNHDA and CDR2 is SQIVND (reference sequence). DNA of the CDR3: TGTGCCAGTAGTAAAGGGACAGATATTGATTTAGCCAAAAACATTCAGTACTTC. Its translation is CASSKGTDIDLAKNIQYF.

This chain connects TRBV19 to TRBJ1-5; the D gene is possibly TRBD1 (6 bases). This CDR3 comprises 14 residues. Germline V gene sequence: CDR1 LNHDA, CDR2 SQIVND (reference sequence). V shed 7 bases and J shed 3 bases, with 13 bases lying between them. Written as DNA, the CDR3 is TGTGCCAGTACCCCAGGGGCCCTCAATCAGCCCCAGCATTTT. Protein sequence: CASTPGALNQPQHF. Full variable domain (rest looked up from reference TRBV19 and TRBJ1-5): DGGITQSPKYLFRKEGQNVTLSCEQNLNHDAMYWYRQDPGQGLRLIYYSQIVNDFQKGDIAEGYSVSREKKESFPLTVTSAQKNPTAFYLCASTPGALNQPQHFGDGTRLSIL.